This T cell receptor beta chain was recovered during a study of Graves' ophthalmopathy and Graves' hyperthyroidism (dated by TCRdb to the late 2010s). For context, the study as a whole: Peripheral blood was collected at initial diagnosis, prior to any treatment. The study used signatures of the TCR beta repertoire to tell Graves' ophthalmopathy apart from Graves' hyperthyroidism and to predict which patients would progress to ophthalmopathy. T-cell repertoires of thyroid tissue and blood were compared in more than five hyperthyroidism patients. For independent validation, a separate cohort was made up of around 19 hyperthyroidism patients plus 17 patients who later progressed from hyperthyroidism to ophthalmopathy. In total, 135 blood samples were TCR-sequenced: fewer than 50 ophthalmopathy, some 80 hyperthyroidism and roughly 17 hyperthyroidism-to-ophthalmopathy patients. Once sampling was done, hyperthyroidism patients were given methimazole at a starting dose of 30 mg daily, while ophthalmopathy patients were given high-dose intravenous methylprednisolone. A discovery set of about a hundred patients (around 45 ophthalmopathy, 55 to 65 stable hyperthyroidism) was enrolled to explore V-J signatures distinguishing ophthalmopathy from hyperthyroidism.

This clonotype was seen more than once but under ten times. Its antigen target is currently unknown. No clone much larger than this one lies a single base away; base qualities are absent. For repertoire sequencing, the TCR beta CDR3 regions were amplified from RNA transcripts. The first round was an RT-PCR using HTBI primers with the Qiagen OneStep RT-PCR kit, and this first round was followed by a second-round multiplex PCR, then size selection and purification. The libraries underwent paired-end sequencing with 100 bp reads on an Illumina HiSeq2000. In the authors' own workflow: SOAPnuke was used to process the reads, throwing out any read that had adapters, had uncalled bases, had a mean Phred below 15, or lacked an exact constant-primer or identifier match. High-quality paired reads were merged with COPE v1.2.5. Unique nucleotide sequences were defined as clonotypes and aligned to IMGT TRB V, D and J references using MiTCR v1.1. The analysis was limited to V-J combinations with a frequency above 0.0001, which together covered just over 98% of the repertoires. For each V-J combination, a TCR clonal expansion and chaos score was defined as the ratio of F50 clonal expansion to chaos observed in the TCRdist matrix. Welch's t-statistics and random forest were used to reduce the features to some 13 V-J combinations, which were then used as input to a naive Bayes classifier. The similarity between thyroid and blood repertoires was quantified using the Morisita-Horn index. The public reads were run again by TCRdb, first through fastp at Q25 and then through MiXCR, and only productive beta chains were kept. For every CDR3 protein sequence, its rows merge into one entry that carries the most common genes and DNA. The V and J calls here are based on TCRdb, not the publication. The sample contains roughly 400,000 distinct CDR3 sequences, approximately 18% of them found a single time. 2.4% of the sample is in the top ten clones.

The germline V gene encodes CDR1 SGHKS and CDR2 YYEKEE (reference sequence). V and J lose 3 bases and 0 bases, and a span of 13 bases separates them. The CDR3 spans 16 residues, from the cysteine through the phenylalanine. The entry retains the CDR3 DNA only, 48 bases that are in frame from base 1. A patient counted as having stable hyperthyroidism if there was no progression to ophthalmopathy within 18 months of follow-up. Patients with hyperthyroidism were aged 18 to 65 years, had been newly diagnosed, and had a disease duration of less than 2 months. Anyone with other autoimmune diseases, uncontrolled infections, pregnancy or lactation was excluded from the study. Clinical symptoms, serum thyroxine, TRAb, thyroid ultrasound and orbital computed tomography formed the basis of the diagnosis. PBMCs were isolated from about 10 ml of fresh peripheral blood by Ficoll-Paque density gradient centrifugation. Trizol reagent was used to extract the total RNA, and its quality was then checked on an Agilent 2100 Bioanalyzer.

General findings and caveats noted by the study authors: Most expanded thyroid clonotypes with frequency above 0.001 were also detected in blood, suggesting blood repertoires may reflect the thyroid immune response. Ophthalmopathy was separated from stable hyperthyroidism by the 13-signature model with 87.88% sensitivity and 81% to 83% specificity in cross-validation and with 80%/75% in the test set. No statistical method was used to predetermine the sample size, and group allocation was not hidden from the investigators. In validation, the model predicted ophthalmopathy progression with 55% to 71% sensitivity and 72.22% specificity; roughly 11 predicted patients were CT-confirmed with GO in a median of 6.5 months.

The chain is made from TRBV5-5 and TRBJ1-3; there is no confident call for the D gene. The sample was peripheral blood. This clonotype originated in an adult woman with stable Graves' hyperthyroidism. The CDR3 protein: CASSSRRAGSGNTIYF. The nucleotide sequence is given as TGTGCCAGCAGCTCTCGACGTGCGGGCTCTGGAAACACCATATATTTT.